These T cell receptor beta chains were read from a single sample in a study of blood T cells in healthy people across ages. TCRdb itself ran the 5' RACE reads through MiXCR, one entry per CDR3 protein. The sample lists about 640,000 distinct CDR3 sequences, 45% to 65% occurring once. The source material was blood. The source is a man in his fifties or sixties in good health. Both conserved end residues are part of each CDR3. A D gene is named only where the DNA matches it firmly. Clone sizes are given selectively: once, few, many, or a class where the clone is expanded.

>few|TRBV28|TRBJ2-6|TRBD1
TGTGCCAGCACCCCGACAGGGGACTCTGGGGCCAACGTCCTGACTTTC
CASTPTGDSGANVLTF
>.|TRBV2|TRBJ2-5|TRBD1
TGTGCCAGCAGCGGGACAGGGTTGGGCGAGACCCAGTACTTC
CASSGTGLGETQYF
>.|TRBV29-1|TRBJ1-3|.
TGCAGCGTTACGGACATGGTCCATGGAAACACCATATATTTT
CSVTDMVHGNTIYF
>.|TRBV12-3/TRBV12-4|TRBJ1-2|.
TGTGCCAGCAGTTTACCCGGACTATATGGCTACACCTTC
CASSLPGLYGYTF
>.|TRBV27|TRBJ2-3|.
TGTGCCAGCATCGCTCGAGCAACAGATACGCAGTATTTT
CASIARATDTQYF
>.|TRBV18|TRBJ2-5|TRBD2
TGTGCCAGCTCACCACGAGACGGGGGGAGAGGAGAGACCCAGTACTTC
CASSPRDGGRGETQYF
>once|TRBV5-1|TRBJ2-2|.
TGCGCCAGCAGCGGAACGACAGGACCCGGGGAGCTGTTTTTT
CASSGTTGPGELFF
>many|TRBV7-2|TRBJ2-1|.
TGTGCCAGCAGATTACCAGGGAGCTCCTACAATGAGCAGTTCTTC
CASRLPGSSYNEQFF
>many|TRBV7-9|TRBJ2-1|TRBD1
TGTGCCAGCAGCTCACAGGACAGGGGCCACAATGAGCAGTTCTTC
CASSSQDRGHNEQFF
>.|TRBV19|TRBJ1-1|.
TGTGCCAGTAGTATTCCCGGGGGGAATGAAGCTTTCTTT
CASSIPGGNEAFF
>.|TRBV20-1|TRBJ2-3|TRBD2
TGCAGTGCCCATCCGGCGGGGGGCGGCACAGATACGCAGTATTTT
CSAHPAGGGTDTQYF
>few|TRBV11-2|TRBJ2-3|.
TGTGCCAGCAGCTTTGGGGGCTCCCAGACAGATACGCAGTATTTT
CASSFGGSQTDTQYF
>.|TRBV5-1|TRBJ2-2|.
TGCGCCAGCGCCGCAGGGGTTTTCACCGGGGAGCTGTTTTTT
CASAAGVFTGELFF
>.|TRBV2|TRBJ2-7|.
TGTGCCAGCAGTGAATGGGATCTCCTCTCCTACGAGCAGTACTTC
CASSEWDLLSYEQYF
>few|TRBV5-1|TRBJ2-1|TRBD1
TGCGCCAGCAGCTTGAGGGACAGGGACAATGAGCAGTTCTTC
CASSLRDRDNEQFF
>.|TRBV10-3|TRBJ1-1|TRBD1
TGTGCCAGTCAGGGGGCGCAAGGGGCACGCACTGAAGCTTTCTTT
CASQGAQGARTEAFF
>.|TRBV28|TRBJ1-6|.
TGTGCCAGCAGCACCTCCGGGGGGTTGGGTTCACCCCTCCACTTT
CASSTSGGLGSPLHF
>.|TRBV20-1|TRBJ2-3|.
TGCAGTGCTACACCCGGGACCAACACAGATACGCAGTATTTT
CSATPGTNTDTQYF
>.|TRBV6-7|TRBJ1-5|TRBD1
TGTGCCAGCCCAACCGAACAGGGGAGTCAGCCCCAGCATTTT
CASPTEQGSQPQHF
>.|TRBV7-2|TRBJ2-7|TRBD1
TGTGCCAGCAGCATTAACAGGGGTAGCGAGCAGTACTTC
CASSINRGSEQYF
>.|TRBV14|TRBJ2-3|.
TGTGCCAGCAGCCAAGATTCCAGGGAATGGGATACGCAGTATTTT
CASSQDSREWDTQYF
>.|TRBV6-6|TRBJ1-2|TRBD1
TGTGCCAGCATCCCCTCCCAGGGGGACTATTCTTTATATGGCTACACCTTC
CASIPSQGDYSLYGYTF
>.|TRBV5-1|TRBJ1-2|.
TGCGCCAGCAGCACCGGGACCCTTTTCTATGGCTACACCTTC
CASSTGTLFYGYTF